This TCR beta chain was found in a study of shared clonotypes between healthy human individuals. Overall study results and limits: Specimens sampled were limited to blood, with tissue repertoires likely differing.

Under the authors' procedure: Owing to the provision of junction-only sequences devoid of quality scores by immunoSEQ, filtering differed. Generated by immunoSEQ multiplex PCR, the TCRdb table keeps only in-frame clones and is missing some. D and trimming were read from the DNA, whereas the V and J calls and clone size are those reported in that table. Of 2,500,000 or so clones listed, approximately 93% were seen once; the top ten hold 0.36%. V dropped 4 bases and J dropped 5 bases, with 8 bases sitting between them. Germline values: CDR1 SGHTA, CDR2 FQGNSA. This CDR3 has 12 residues. A word on this clone: No antigen is known for it.

This TCR came from a man between 18 and 29 years old in good health. Some clones in this sample may be carry-over from other donors' samples. The sample was naive CD4+ T cells from PBMCs. Indicated subset: CD45RA+ positively selected. The rearrangement uses TRBV7-2 and TRBJ2-5; no clear D gene. CDR3: CASSSVRETQYF. The CDR3 region has the DNA TGTGCCAGCAGCTCAGTCAGGGAGACCCAGTACTTC.